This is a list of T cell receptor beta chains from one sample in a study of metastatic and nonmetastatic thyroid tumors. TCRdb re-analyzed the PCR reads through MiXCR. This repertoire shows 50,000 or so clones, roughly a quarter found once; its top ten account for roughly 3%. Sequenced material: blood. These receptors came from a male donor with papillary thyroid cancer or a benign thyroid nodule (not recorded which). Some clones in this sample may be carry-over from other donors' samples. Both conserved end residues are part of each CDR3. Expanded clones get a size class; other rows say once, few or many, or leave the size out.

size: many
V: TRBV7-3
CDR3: CASSLTAAGTTEAFF

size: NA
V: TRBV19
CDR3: CASSIGWGQSNQPQHF

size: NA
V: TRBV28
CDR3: CASSLPGTATYEQYF

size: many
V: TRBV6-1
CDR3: CASRDHPGTSVSSYEQYF

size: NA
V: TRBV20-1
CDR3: CSAILALGGGTDTQYF

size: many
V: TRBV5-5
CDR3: CASSFELGSFGYTF

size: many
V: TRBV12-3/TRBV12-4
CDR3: CASREGRYTEAFF

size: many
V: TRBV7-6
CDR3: CASSLGGGRTYNEQFF

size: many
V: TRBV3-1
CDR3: CASSRDRGVETQYF

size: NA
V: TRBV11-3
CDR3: CASSVGQGATGELFF

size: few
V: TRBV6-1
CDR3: CASREGEAYNEQFF

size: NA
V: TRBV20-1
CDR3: CSATSGSTDTQYF

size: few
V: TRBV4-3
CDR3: CASSQDLGLSYGYTF

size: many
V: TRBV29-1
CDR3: CSVEANSGNTIYF

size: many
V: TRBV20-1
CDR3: CSALRGARGYTF

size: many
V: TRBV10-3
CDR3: CAIRQREKAYEQYF

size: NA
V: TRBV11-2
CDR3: CASSFGLAGVFEQYF

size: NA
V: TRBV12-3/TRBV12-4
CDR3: CASRVASEAYEQYF

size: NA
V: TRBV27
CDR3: CASSSPSMNTEAFF

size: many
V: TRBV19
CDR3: CASSPAQGWSNEKLFF

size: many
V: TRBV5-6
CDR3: CASSRRGPYEQYF

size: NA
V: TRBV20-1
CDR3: CSAVGSRGYEQYF

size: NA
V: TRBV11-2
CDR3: CASSPPGQGAGEQYF

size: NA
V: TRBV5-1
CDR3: CASSFWGISYNSPLHF

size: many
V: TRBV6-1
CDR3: CASSPLAPSGSVRETQYF

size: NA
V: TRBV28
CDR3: CASSLAYEQYF

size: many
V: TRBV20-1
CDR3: CSATDPPGQGTDTQYF

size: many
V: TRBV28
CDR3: CASSARQGANEKLFF

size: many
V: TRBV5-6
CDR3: CASSSGGSSYEQYF

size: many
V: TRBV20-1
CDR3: CSAPDRAHYGYTF

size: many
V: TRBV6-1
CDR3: CASRGAGTVQETQYF